A single sample is the source of the 13 T cell receptor beta chains below, sequenced in a study of blood T cell repertoires in COVID-19. Method: immunoSEQ multiplex PCR; TCRdb's copy keeps in-frame clones and lacks some. The sample has about 60,000 clones; around 90% are singletons. The specimen was peripheral blood. Every receptor here comes from a human donor in a cohort sampled during active COVID-19.

The rearrangement uses TRBV3-1 (or the pseudogene TRBV3-2) and TRBJ1-4; D perhaps matches TRBD1 (5 bases). Trimming took off 6 bases at V and 5 bases at J, with 13 bases between the two ends. CDR1 and CDR2 from the germline V gene are LGHDT and YNNKEL (reference sequence). CDR3 length: 14 residues. The CDR3, as DNA: TGTGCCAGCAGTAGCCAGTCAGGGAATGAAAAACTGTTTTTT. Its protein product is CASSSQSGNEKLFF.

In its sample, this clone was seen once. The V gene is TRBV5-4, the J gene TRBJ1-2, with D uncertain. Trimming removed 0 bases at V and 3 bases at J, with 6 bases between. The V gene's germline CDR1 is SGHNT and CDR2 YYREEE (reference sequence). The CDR3 is 13 amino acids. The CDR3 coding sequence is TGTGCCAGCAGCTTGGTGTTCGACTATGGCTACACCTTC. Protein: CASSLVFDYGYTF.

V and J are TRBV7-8 and TRBJ1-1, with D perhaps TRBD1 (6 bases). Germline V CDR1 and CDR2: SGHVS, FQNEAQ. The CDR3 has 14 residues. V was cut by 6 bases and J by 5 bases, with 16 bases left in between. In nucleotides, the CDR3 is TGTGCCAGCAGGCGCACAGGGTCGGTAACTGAAGCTTTCTTT. It specifies CASRRTGSVTEAFF. Based on the CDR3 plus reference TRBV7-8 and TRBJ1-1, the full variable domain is GAGVSQSPRYKVAKRGQDVALRCDPISGHVSLFWYQQALGQGPEFLTYFQNEAQLDKSGLPSDRFFAERPEGSVSTLKIQRTQQEDSAVYLCASRRTGSVTEAFFGQGTRLTVV.

The chain is built from TRBV6-2 or TRBV6-3 and TRBJ2-3, with D possibly TRBD2 on 6 matching bases. The ends were cut back, 1 base at V and 2 bases at J, with 10 bases in the middle. CDR3 size: 15 residues. The germline CDR1 and CDR2 sequences are MNHEY and SVGEGT. In nucleotides, the CDR3 is TGTGCCAGCAGTTACTTGGCGGGGCCCACAGATACGCAGTATTTT. Protein: CASSYLAGPTDTQYF.

This chain links TRBV11-2 with TRBJ2-3, with D tentatively TRBD2 (5 bases). V shed 5 bases and J shed 3 bases, with 21 bases lying between them. Per germline, CDR1 SGHAT and CDR2 FQNNGV. This CDR3 region has 17 residues. The DNA of the CDR3 is TGTGCCAGCAGCCCATATTCAGATGGGAGTCAGACAGATACGCAGTATTTT. It translates to CASSPYSDGSQTDTQYF.

CDR3 amino acids: CASSLSGAGGYEQYF. CDR3 bases: TGTGCCAGCAGCCTGTCTGGGGCGGGAGGGTACGAGCAGTACTTC. This chain uses TRBV7-2 with TRBJ2-7; 9 positions match TRBD2. This CDR3 spans 15 amino acids. V lost 5 bases and J lost 4; bases outside the gene matches: 9. In germline, CDR1 is SGHTA, CDR2 FQGNSA. Variable domain in full (rest from reference TRBV7-2 and TRBJ2-7): GAGVSQSPSNKVTEKGKDVELRCDPISGHTALYWYRQSLGQGLEFLIYFQGNSAPDKSGLPSDRFSAERTGGSVSTLTIQRTQQEDSAVYLCASSLSGAGGYEQYFGPGTRLTVT.

A few counts support this clone. V usage is TRBV6-5 and J usage is TRBJ1-2, with 9 positions matching TRBD1. The V gene end was trimmed by 10 bases and the J gene end by 8 bases; junction bases not matched to a gene: 5. Germline CDR1 and CDR2: MNHEY and SVGAGI. The CDR3 is 11 amino acids. For the CDR3, the DNA is TGTGCCATCGGACAGGGGTTGGGCTACACCTTC. It encodes CAIGQGLGYTF.

This clone was seen more than once but under ten times. The rearrangement links TRBV19 to TRBJ2-7, with a weak D call TRBD2 (6 bases). This CDR3 is built from 14 residues. V lost 4 bases and J 3 bases, leaving 13 bases between the germline ends. Germline CDR1 and CDR2: LNHDA and SQIVND (reference sequence). CDR3 in DNA: TGTGCCAGTAGTACTCCGGGAGCACACTACGAGCAGTACTTC. This codes for CASSTPGAHYEQYF. Drawing the rest from reference TRBV19 and TRBJ2-7, the complete variable domain is DGGITQSPKYLFRKEGQNVTLSCEQNLNHDAMYWYRQDPGQGLRLIYYSQIVNDFQKGDIAEGYSVSREKKESFPLTVTSAQKNPTAFYLCASSTPGAHYEQYFGPGTRLTVT.

Here the CDR3 reads CASSPRGSGAIQYF. CDR3 DNA sequence: TGTGCCAGCAGCCCCAGAGGTAGCGGAGCAATTCAGTACTTC. The V gene is TRBV9, the J gene TRBJ2-4; the D gene is possibly TRBD2 (6 bases). The CDR3 sequence is 14 residues long. Trimming left V 4 bases short and J 10 bases short, with 18 bases between. Germline V CDR1 and CDR2: SGDLS, YYNGEE.

This sequence joins TRBV18 and TRBJ2-1; 11 bases fit TRBD1. After removal of 5 bases from V and 6 bases from J, the junction contained 9 bases not matched to a gene. Germline loops: CDR1 KGHSH, CDR2 LQKENI. This CDR3 contains 16 residues. The CDR3 coding sequence is TGTGCCAGCTCATCCGGCCGGGACAGGGGGTCCAATGAGCAGTTCTTC. It is translated as CASSSGRDRGSNEQFF.

This clone was detected ten times or more. V usage is TRBV11-3 and J usage is TRBJ1-1; D gene ambiguous. Germline CDR1 reads SGHNT; CDR2 reads YENEEA. The CDR3 covers 13 residues. V lost 5 bases and J lost 4, with 11 bases in between. This CDR3 reads CASSAESGTEAFF. In DNA, the CDR3 is TGTGCCAGCAGCGCAGAATCTGGCACTGAAGCTTTCTTT.

The chain couples TRBV5-1 to TRBJ2-1; D call uncertain. The germline V and J ends were trimmed by 5 bases and 6 bases, with 9 bases remaining between them. The length of the CDR3 is 12 residues. The germline CDR1 and CDR2 sequences are SGHRS and YFSETQ. DNA of the CDR3: TGCGCCAGCAGTGCCCCCGGCAATGAGCAGTTCTTC. Its translation: CASSAPGNEQFF.

The gene calls are TRBV5-1 and TRBJ1-2; D might be TRBD1 (5 bases). CDR3 length: 13 amino acids. Germline CDR1 SGHRS, CDR2 YFSETQ. V was cut by 0 bases and J by 7 bases, with 10 bases left in between. The DNA for the CDR3 is TGCGCCAGCAGCTTGGCAGGGAGGAGTGGCTACACCTTC. Its translation is CASSLAGRSGYTF.